The next 5 T cell receptor beta chains were all read from a single sample in a study of blood T cell repertoires in COVID-19. The repertoire was sequenced with immunoSEQ multiplex PCR; TCRdb's copy has only in-frame clones and lacks some. The data hold roughly 100,000 clones, with 84% observed a single time. Sequencing input: peripheral blood. All receptors come from a man aged 35 to 55 with active or convalescent COVID-19.

This clone came up a few times. The V gene is TRBV30, the J gene TRBJ1-2; 7 bases agree with TRBD1. This CDR3 region has 15 residues. Germline CDR1 reads GTSNPN; CDR2 reads SVGIG (reference sequence). V lost 5 bases, J lost 4 bases, and 13 bases stayed unmatched. As DNA, the CDR3 is TGTGCCTGGGCCCCGCCGGGGACAGTAAGCTATGGCTACACCTTC. Its protein is CAWAPPGTVSYGYTF.

The V call is TRBV10-3, the J call TRBJ1-1, with D possibly being TRBD1 (5 bases). V was trimmed by 6 bases and J by 0 bases, leaving 17 bases between them. Germline V gene sequence: CDR1 ENHRY, CDR2 SYGVKD. This CDR3 spans 16 amino acids. Written as DNA, the CDR3 is TGTGCCATCAGACCCACAGGTTCCCAAATGAACACTGAAGCTTTCTTT. This sequence encodes CAIRPTGSQMNTEAFF.

This chain joins TRBV7-2 and TRBJ1-5; D is possibly TRBD1 (5 bases). Trimming shortened V by 0 bases and J by 0 bases, and 9 bases separated the two germline ends. This CDR3 region has 16 residues. Germline V lookup: CDR1 SGHTA, CDR2 FQGNSA. As DNA, the CDR3 is TGTGCCAGCAGCTTAGCAGCAGGGAATAGCAATCAGCCCCAGCATTTT. This gives the protein CASSLAAGNSNQPQHF. Looking up the rest from reference TRBV7-2 and TRBJ1-5 gives the full variable domain: GAGVSQSPSNKVTEKGKDVELRCDPISGHTALYWYRQSLGQGLEFLIYFQGNSAPDKSGLPSDRFSAERTGGSVSTLTIQRTQQEDSAVYLCASSLAAGNSNQPQHFGDGTRLSIL.

The rearrangement joins TRBV5-6 to TRBJ1-3, with D perhaps TRBD1 (6 bases). Germline V CDR1 and CDR2: SGHDT, YYEEEE. CDR3 length: 14 residues. V was shortened by 6 bases and J by 0 bases, with 10 bases between the two germline ends. The CDR3 nucleotides are TGTGCCAGCAACCGACAGGTCTCTGGAAACACCATATATTTT. Translating it yields CASNRQVSGNTIYF.

The CDR3 DNA sequence: TGCGCCAGCAGCCAGGGGGCCTCAGAAGCTTTCTTT. Translating it yields CASSQGASEAFF. The rearrangement joins TRBV4-1 to TRBJ1-1, with a possible D match to TRBD1 (6 bases). V lost 3 bases to trimming and J lost 8 bases, with 10 bases between them. The CDR3 has 12 residues. Germline lookup yields CDR1 MGHRA and CDR2 YSYEKL.